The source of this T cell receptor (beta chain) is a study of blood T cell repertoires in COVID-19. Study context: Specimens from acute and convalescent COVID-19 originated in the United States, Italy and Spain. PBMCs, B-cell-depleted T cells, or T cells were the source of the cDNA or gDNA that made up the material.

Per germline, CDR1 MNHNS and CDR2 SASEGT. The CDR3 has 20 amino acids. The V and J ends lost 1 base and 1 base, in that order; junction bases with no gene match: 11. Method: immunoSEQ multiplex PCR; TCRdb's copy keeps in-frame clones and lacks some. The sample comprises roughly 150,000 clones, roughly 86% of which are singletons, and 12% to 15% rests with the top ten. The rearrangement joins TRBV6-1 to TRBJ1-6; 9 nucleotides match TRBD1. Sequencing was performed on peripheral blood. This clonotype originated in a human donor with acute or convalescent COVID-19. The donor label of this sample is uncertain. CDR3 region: CASSEGAGTGYGSYNSPLHF. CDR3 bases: TGTGCCAGCAGTGAAGGGGCCGGGACAGGGTACGGGTCCTATAATTCACCCCTCCACTTT.